The TCR beta chain described here comes from a study of OX40 agonist ivuxolimab in advanced cancers. For the study at large: Those enrolled were approximately 87% male, with a mean age of about 66 years and ages from roughly 23 to 79. Whole-study findings and limits: Partial responders dosed at 0.1-3.0 mg/kg displayed clonal expansion ranking among the lowest.

The data were produced by immunoSEQ multiplex PCR, yet TCRdb's version contains in-frame clones alone and is incomplete. The sample records about 85,000 clones, 70% to 90% being singletons. Points on this clone: As yet, its antigen is unknown.

This CDR3 is built from 16 residues. Trimming stripped 2 bases from V and 8 bases from J, with 18 bases between. Germline V CDR1 and CDR2: SNHLY, FYNNEI. This receptor was taken from an adult with an advanced solid tumor such as melanoma, head and neck, liver or kidney cancer. The gene calls are TRBV2 and TRBJ1-4; D not certain. The specimen comprised CD4+ or CD8+ T cells sorted from blood, sampled in a trial of the OX40 agonist ivuxolimab. CDR3 in amino acids: CASSERSGRAYEKLFF. The CDR3, as DNA: TGTGCCAGCAGTGAAAGGTCGGGAAGGGCGTACGAAAAACTGTTTTTT.